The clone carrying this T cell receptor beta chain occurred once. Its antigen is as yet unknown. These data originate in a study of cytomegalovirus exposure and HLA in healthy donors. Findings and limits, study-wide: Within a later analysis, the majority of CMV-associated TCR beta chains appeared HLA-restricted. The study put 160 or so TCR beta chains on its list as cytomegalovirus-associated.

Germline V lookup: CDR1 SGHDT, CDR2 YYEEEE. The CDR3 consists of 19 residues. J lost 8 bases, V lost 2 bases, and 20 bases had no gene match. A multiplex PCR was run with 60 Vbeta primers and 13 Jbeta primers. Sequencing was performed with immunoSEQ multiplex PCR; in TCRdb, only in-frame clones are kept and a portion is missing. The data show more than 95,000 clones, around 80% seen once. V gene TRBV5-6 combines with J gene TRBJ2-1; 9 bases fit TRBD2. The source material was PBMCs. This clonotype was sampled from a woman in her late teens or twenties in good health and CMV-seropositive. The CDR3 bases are TGTGCCAGCAGCTTTCTTCTGGCGGGAGGGCCCTTTTTTCCGGATGAGCAGTTCTTC. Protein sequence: CASSFLLAGGPFFPDEQFF. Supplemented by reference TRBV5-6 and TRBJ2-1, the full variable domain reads DAGVTQSPTHLIKTRGQQVTLRCSPKSGHDTVSWYQQALGQGPQFIFQYYEEEERQRGNFPDRFSGHQFPNYSSELNVNALLLGDSALYLCASSFLLAGGPFFPDEQFFGPGTRLTVL.